A single sample gave rise to the 27 T cell receptor beta chains below, sequenced in a study of CD8 T cells in ankylosing spondylitis. TCRdb independently ran MiXCR on the 5' RACE reads; one entry per CDR3 protein. The sample shows 150,000 to 200,000 distinct CDR3 sequences, approximately 16% of them seen only once. Sequencing input: blood, either unsorted or a sorted T cell fraction (not recorded which). Every receptor here comes from a male donor with ankylosing spondylitis or in good health (not recorded which).

The chain is built from TRBV28 and TRBJ2-4; D not resolved. With 2 bases removed from V and 5 bases from J, the gap between germline ends came to 7 bases. Germline values: CDR1 MDHEN, CDR2 SYDVKM. The CDR3 length is 13 residues. CDR3 DNA: TGTGCCAGCAGTTTAGTGCACGAAAACATTCAGTACTTC. Its translation is CASSLVHENIQYF.

This clonotype came up many times. The gene calls are TRBV5-1 and TRBJ2-1; 9 nucleotides match TRBD1. This CDR3 is 18 amino acids long. Germline trimming cut 4 bases from V and 3 bases from J; bases unmatched to any gene: 14. CDR1 is SGHRS, CDR2 YFSETQ, per germline. The DNA of the CDR3 is TGCGCCAGCAGCGCGGGACAGGGCCCACCTTTTCACTACAATGAGCAGTTCTTC. Its translation: CASSAGQGPPFHYNEQFF.

This clonotype appeared many times. This sequence joins TRBV4-2 and TRBJ2-1, with 12 bases identical to TRBD2. After removal of 0 bases from V and 15 bases from J, the junction contained 3 bases not matched to a gene. In germline, CDR1 is LGHNA, CDR2 YNFKEQ. The CDR3 has 13 residues. Written as DNA, the CDR3 is TGTGCCAGCAGCCAAGAGGAGGGACTAGCGGGGTTCTTC. The encoded protein is CASSQEEGLAGFF.

This clonotype was observed a handful of times. This sequence joins TRBV20-1 and TRBJ2-7; possible D gene TRBD1, 5 bases. V lost 1 base and J 5 bases, leaving 12 bases between the germline ends. This CDR3 is built from 13 residues. Germline V lookup: CDR1 DFQATT, CDR2 SNEGSKA (reference sequence). The CDR3 coding sequence is TGCAGTGCTAGAGCTGGGGTAGGGGACGAGCAGTACTTC. This codes for CSARAGVGDEQYF.

The V gene is TRBV29-1, the J gene TRBJ2-7, with 14 bases aligning to TRBD2. CDR1 and CDR2 from the germline V gene are SQVTM and ANQGSEA. There are 19 residues in the CDR3. V gave up 4 bases and J gave up 4 bases; unmatched junction bases: 18. CDR3 sequence reads: CSVVSLTSGRVFGRYEQYF. CDR3 DNA sequence: TGCAGCGTTGTCTCCTTGACTAGCGGGAGGGTCTTCGGTCGGTACGAGCAGTACTTC.

The chain couples TRBV6-4 to TRBJ2-3; D perhaps matches TRBD2 (6 bases). V was cut by 4 bases and J by 6 bases, with 17 bases left in between. The CDR3 runs 15 residues. Per germline, CDR1 MRHNA and CDR2 SNTAGT. The CDR3 DNA reads TGTGCCAGCAGTGTCCTAGCGAGGTCAGGTGATACGCAGTATTTT. As protein: CASSVLARSGDTQYF.

Many counts were recorded for this clonotype. J is TRBJ2-6 and V is TRBV20-1; 8 bases are shared with TRBD1. This CDR3 spans 15 amino acids. The junction had 4 bases not matched to a gene; V was cut back by 2 bases and J by 4 bases. Germline V lookup: CDR1 DFQATT, CDR2 SNEGSKA (reference sequence). CDR3: CSARRTGTGANVLTF. In nucleotides, the CDR3 is TGCAGTGCTAGAAGGACAGGGACCGGGGCCAACGTCCTGACTTTC.

The chain has TRBV20-1 and TRBJ2-7; 11 positions match TRBD2. Germline loops: CDR1 DFQATT, CDR2 SNEGSKA (reference sequence). The junction had 5 bases not matched to a gene; V was cut back by 4 bases and J by 0 bases. There are 15 residues in the CDR3. CDR3 sequence reads: CSATKGLAASYEQYF. DNA for the CDR3: TGCAGTGCTACTAAGGGACTAGCGGCCTCCTACGAGCAGTACTTC.

The chain carries TRBV20-1 and TRBJ1-3; no definite D call. Germline V gene data show CDR1 as DFQATT and CDR2 as SNEGSKA (reference sequence). Deletions cut 2 bases from V and 0 bases from J, with 11 bases between. The CDR3 sequence is 15 residues long. Here the CDR3 reads CSARKAPRSGNTIYF. The CDR3 region has the DNA TGCAGTGCTAGAAAGGCACCCCGCTCTGGAAACACCATATATTTT.

V is TRBV21-1 and J is TRBJ2-1; the table's D call, TRBD1, was not checked against the DNA. TRBV21-1 is deemed a pseudogene. The CDR3 runs 17 residues. The CDR3 is CASSKGDRDGLFDEQFF. The CDR3 DNA sequence: TGTGCCAGCAGCAAGGGGGACCGGGACGGTTTGTTCGATGAGCAGTTCTTC.

This clonotype has at least ten counts. CDR3 in DNA: TGCGCCAGCAGGGACACCGCCTCCTACAATGAGCAGTTCTTC. Translation gives CASRDTASYNEQFF. V is TRBV5-1 and J is TRBJ2-1; perhaps TRBD1 as D (5 bases). Trimming stripped 5 bases from V and 0 bases from J, with 9 bases between. The CDR3 consists of 14 residues. From germline, CDR1 is SGHRS and CDR2 YFSETQ.

The chain has TRBV12-3 or TRBV12-4 and TRBJ1-1, with TRBD1 as a possible D gene (6 bases). The V and J ends lost 8 bases and 2 bases respectively, with 18 bases between them. This CDR3 contains 15 residues. The chain's CDR3 is CASGARGSGNTEAFF. CDR3 bases: TGTGCCAGCGGCGCCAGGGGTTCAGGAAACACTGAAGCTTTCTTT.

This clonotype has just a few counts. The chain links TRBV23-1 to TRBJ1-5, with 9 bases matching TRBD1. TRBV23-1 is an ORF, and what it does is uncertain. The CDR3 consists of 16 residues. The trim removed 4 bases at V and 5 bases at J, leaving 9 bases unmatched. CDR3 sequence reads: CASSRAGGQGHQPQHF. CDR3 bases: TGCGCCAGCAGTCGCGCTGGGGGACAGGGTCATCAGCCCCAGCATTTT.

This clonotype was observed a handful of times. The J gene is TRBJ2-2, the V gene TRBV29-1, with TRBD1 identical over 12 bases. CDR1 and CDR2 (germline): SQVTM, ANQGSEA. The junction had 5 bases not matched to a gene; V was cut back by 5 bases and J by 4 bases. The CDR3 covers 15 residues. The CDR3 nucleotides read TGCAGCGTTCAAGGGACAGGGGGCGGCACCGGGGAGCTGTTTTTT. This encodes CSVQGTGGGTGELFF.

This clonotype appeared many times. Here the CDR3 reads CAIRPDSGANYGYTF. In DNA, the CDR3 is TGTGCCATCAGACCTGACAGCGGCGCTAACTATGGCTACACCTTC. This chain uses TRBV10-3 with TRBJ1-2; TRBD1 might be the D (5 bases). Looked up from germline, CDR1 is ENHRY and CDR2 is SYGVKD. The CDR3 length is 15 residues. V was cut by 6 bases and J by 0 bases, with 14 bases left in between.

This clonotype was counted a few times. The chain couples TRBV6-4 to TRBJ2-6, with D unresolved. Germline loops: CDR1 MRHNA, CDR2 SNTAGT. Between the trimmed V and J ends, which lost 2 bases and 0 bases, there was a span of 8 bases. The CDR3 is 16 residues long. The CDR3 sequence: CASSDRRNSGANVLTF. Here the CDR3 DNA reads TGTGCCAGCAGTGACCGACGGAACTCTGGGGCCAACGTCCTGACTTTC.

This clonotype was detected ten times or more. The V call is TRBV5-1, the J call TRBJ2-7; TRBD2 matches 9 bases. The J segment lost 5 bases and the V segment lost 4 bases, leaving 10 bases of the junction unmatched. The CDR3 totals 15 residues. CDR1 is SGHRS, CDR2 YFSETQ, per germline. The CDR3 reads CASSPEAGGDHEQYF. CDR3 coding DNA: TGCGCCAGCAGCCCCGAAGCGGGAGGTGACCACGAGCAGTACTTC.

This clonotype was recorded many times. The chain joins TRBV20-1 to TRBJ2-1; possibly TRBD1 for D (5 bases). The CDR3 covers 12 residues. V lost 6 bases and J lost 7, with 13 bases in between. Germline V gives CDR1 DFQATT, CDR2 SNEGSKA (reference sequence). The DNA for the CDR3 is TGCAGTGCCATAGGGGCGACGAATGAGCAGTTCTTC. Translation gives CSAIGATNEQFF.

The chain employs TRBV27 and TRBJ2-3, with 9 bases aligning to TRBD1. V lost 1 base to trimming and J lost 0 bases; unmatched junction nucleotides: 2. From germline, CDR1 is MNHEY and CDR2 SMNVEV (reference sequence). The CDR3 runs to 16 residues. In DNA form, the CDR3 reads TGTGCCAGCAGTTTATTACAGGGGGCCAGCACAGATACGCAGTATTTT. It yields the protein CASSLLQGASTDTQYF.

V gene TRBV27 combines with J gene TRBJ1-2; no clear D. CDR1 and CDR2 from the germline V gene are MNHEY and SMNVEV (reference sequence). V lost 0 bases and J 3 bases, leaving 8 bases between the germline ends. The CDR3 runs to 14 residues. For the CDR3, the DNA is TGTGCCAGCAGTTTATCCCGTCAGGACTATGGCTACACCTTC. Amino acid sequence: CASSLSRQDYGYTF.

Many counts were recorded for this clonotype. The J gene is TRBJ2-3, the V gene TRBV29-1, with 10 bases fitting TRBD1. J was trimmed by 3 bases and V by 6 bases; bases with no gene match: 9. The germline V gene encodes CDR1 SQVTM and CDR2 ANQGSEA. The CDR3 consists of 15 residues. The CDR3 DNA reads as TGCAGCGTCGGGGGGGGACAGGGGATGACAGATACGCAGTATTTT. Amino acids: CSVGGGQGMTDTQYF.

In its sample, this clonotype was seen many times. This rearrangement joins TRBV29-1 to TRBJ2-2; 7 bases agree with TRBD2. The ends lost 5 bases at V and 0 bases at J; junction bases unmatched: 6. Looked up from germline, CDR1 is SQVTM and CDR2 is ANQGSEA. The CDR3 has 15 residues. This CDR3 is CSVYGGGPNTGELFF. The CDR3, as DNA: TGCAGCGTTTATGGGGGGGGACCGAACACCGGGGAGCTGTTTTTT.

This clonotype has a handful of counts. This chain connects TRBV7-9 to TRBJ2-7, with 7 bases that match TRBD1. CDR3 length: 14 amino acids. Per germline, CDR1 SEHNR and CDR2 FQNEAQ (reference sequence). The J segment lost 5 bases and the V segment lost 3 bases, leaving 7 bases of the junction unmatched. Here the CDR3 reads CASSLREQGNEQYF. CDR3 bases: TGTGCCAGCAGCTTGCGAGAACAGGGGAACGAGCAGTACTTC. Variable domain in full (rest from reference TRBV7-9 and TRBJ2-7): DTGVSQNPRHKITKRGQNVTFRCDPISEHNRLYWYRQTLGQGPEFLTYFQNEAQLEKSRLLSDRFSAERPKGSFSTLEIQRTEQGDSAMYLCASSLREQGNEQYFGPGTRLTVT.

This clonotype showed up many times. V is TRBV27 and J is TRBJ2-2; the match to TRBD1 covers 11 bases. The germline gives CDR1 MNHEY, CDR2 SMNVEV (reference sequence). The J segment lost 6 bases and the V segment lost 5 bases, leaving 2 bases of the junction unmatched. The CDR3 is 14 residues long. CDR3 sequence: CASSRDRGSGELFF. CDR3 DNA: TGTGCCAGCAGTCGGGACAGGGGGTCCGGGGAGCTGTTTTTT.

This clonotype appeared many times. The chain links TRBV29-1 to TRBJ2-2; TRBD2 might be the D (6 bases). Trimming removed 3 bases from V and 4 bases from J, with 12 bases in between. The germline gives CDR1 SQVTM, CDR2 ANQGSEA. The CDR3 has 14 residues. In nucleotides, the CDR3 is TGCAGCGTTGAGGCCGGGACTTTCACCGGGGAGCTGTTTTTT. Residues: CSVEAGTFTGELFF.

This clonotype was seen a handful of times. This chain joins TRBV20-1 and TRBJ2-7, with 8 bases lining up with TRBD2. With V trimmed by 0 bases and J by 2 bases, 3 bases remained unmatched. This CDR3 is built from 14 residues. The V gene's germline CDR1 is DFQATT and CDR2 SNEGSKA (reference sequence). This CDR3 reads CSARDYGRAYEQYF. The CDR3 DNA sequence: TGCAGTGCTAGAGATTACGGGAGGGCCTACGAGCAGTACTTC.

This clonotype occurred many times. The V call is TRBV5-1, the J call TRBJ2-7, with a weak D call TRBD2 (5 bases). Trimming removed 2 bases from V and 7 bases from J, with 16 bases in between. Germline V gives CDR1 SGHRS, CDR2 YFSETQ. This CDR3 region has 14 residues. CDR3 in DNA: TGCGCCAGCAGCTTTACCAGCGGCTGGATGGAGCAGTACTTC. It specifies CASSFTSGWMEQYF.